This TCR beta chain appears in the sequencing data of a study of T cells in Graves' hyperthyroidism and ophthalmopathy. Amplification of TCR beta CDR3 regions was performed using RNA transcripts as template. HTBI primers were used for first-round RT-PCR of the TCR CDR3. TCRdb passed the multiplex PCR reads through MiXCR, listing each CDR3 protein once. The table includes hundreds of thousands of distinct CDR3 sequences, approximately 44% detected once. Graves' hyperthyroidism without ophthalmopathy progression within 18 months was termed stable. The study left out patients who had uncontrolled infection, other autoimmune disease, pregnancy or lactation. Each diagnosis was grounded in clinical symptoms, serum thyroxine and TRAb, thyroid ultrasound, and orbital computed tomography. This sequence was found in a woman between 18 and 29 years old with Graves' hyperthyroidism. Sequencing was done on a sample of peripheral blood or thyroid tissue (not recorded which).

In DNA, the CDR3 is TGTGCCAGCAGTGATCCGGAGGACGCCCTCCACTTT. Translated: CASSDPEDALHF. The chain has TRBV2 and TRBJ1-6; D is undetermined. V lost 3 bases, J lost 14 bases, and 11 bases lay in between. This CDR3 contains 12 residues. The germline gives CDR1 SNHLY, CDR2 FYNNEI.